One sample yielded the 26 T cell receptor beta chains listed below, sequenced in a study of control samples from healthy donors and cancer patients. Using immunoSEQ multiplex PCR, the repertoire was profiled, and TCRdb retains in-frame clones only, with some absent. The sample lists about 180,000 clones; 90% were seen once. The sequencing input was blood. Receptor source: a woman in her forties or fifties in good health.

The V gene is TRBV15, the J gene TRBJ1-3; no reliable D call. Germline V lookup: CDR1 LNHNV, CDR2 YYDKDF (reference sequence). The CDR3 spans 15 residues. V was cut by 0 bases and J by 0 bases, with 6 bases left in between. Here the CDR3 DNA reads TGTGCCACCAGCAGAGATCGGGGCTCTGGAAACACCATATATTTT. Translation: CATSRDRGSGNTIYF.

The chain couples TRBV6-6 to TRBJ1-4; no clear D. From germline, CDR1 is MNHNY and CDR2 SVGAGI (reference sequence). The V and J ends lost 2 bases and 0 bases respectively, with 7 bases between them. The CDR3 extends over 15 amino acids. CDR3 nucleotide sequence: TGTGCCAGCAGTTACGAGGGTGCAACTAATGAAAAACTGTTTTTT. Its translation: CASSYEGATNEKLFF.

This clone was recorded a few times. The rearrangement links TRBV9 to TRBJ1-5; D call uncertain. The CDR3 covers 14 residues. Germline V lookup: CDR1 SGDLS, CDR2 YYNGEE. V dropped 6 bases and J dropped 1 base, with 11 bases sitting between them. The CDR3 nucleotides are TGTGCCAGCAACCCGGGAGGGAGCAATCAGCCCCAGCATTTT. It yields the protein CASNPGGSNQPQHF.

The count of this clone is one. V usage is TRBV6-6 and J usage is TRBJ2-1; TRBD2 is a possible D gene (6 bases). Germline V CDR1 and CDR2: MNHNY, SVGAGI (reference sequence). The CDR3 extends over 14 amino acids. Trimming removed 10 bases at V and 7 bases at J, with 20 bases between. The CDR3: CATQPGTGGNEQFF. The CDR3 DNA sequence: TGTGCCACTCAACCCGGGACTGGGGGGAATGAGCAGTTCTTC.

The chain is built from TRBV19 and TRBJ1-5; D perhaps matches TRBD1 (6 bases). CDR3 length: 18 residues. Germline-derived CDR1 and CDR2 are LNHDA and SQIVND (reference sequence). V lost 3 bases and J lost 0, with 18 bases in between. Here the CDR3 DNA reads TGTGCCAGTAGTATGAGCGGGGGCCGGCTCCTTAGCAATCAGCCCCAGCATTTT. Translated, it gives CASSMSGGRLLSNQPQHF.

This clone was seen a handful of times. This chain connects TRBV3-1 (or the pseudogene TRBV3-2) to TRBJ1-3; D call uncertain. CDR1 and CDR2 (germline): LGHDT, YNNKEL (reference sequence). CDR3 length equals 15 residues. The ends were cut back, 2 bases at V and 0 bases at J, with 8 bases in the middle. The CDR3 sequence is CASSQSGSSGNTIYF. CDR3 bases: TGTGCCAGCAGCCAAAGTGGAAGCTCTGGAAACACCATATATTTT.

In this sample, this clone turned up once. The chain combines TRBV27 with TRBJ2-5; a weak D match, TRBD2 (6 bases). Germline CDR1 is MNHEY and CDR2 is SMNVEV (reference sequence). The V gene lost 6 bases and the J gene lost 1 base, with 12 bases spanning the gap. The CDR3 spans 14 residues. The CDR3, as DNA: TGTGCCAGCAGCGGCTGGACTACCCAAGAGACCCAGTACTTC. Its translation is CASSGWTTQETQYF.

V is TRBV28 and J is TRBJ1-3; 8 nucleotides match TRBD1. The CDR3 covers 14 residues. V trimming: 5 bases; J trimming: 9 bases; junction bases outside the gene matches: 9. Germline V CDR1 and CDR2: MDHEN, SYDVKM. The CDR3 loop is CASSLGQGMGTIYF. The DNA for the CDR3 is TGTGCCAGCAGTCTTGGACAGGGTATGGGCACCATATATTTT. Full variable domain (outside the CDR3, taken from reference TRBV28 and TRBJ1-3): DVKVTQSSRYLVKRTGEKVFLECVQDMDHENMFWYRQDPGLGLRLIYFSYDVKMKEKGDIPEGYSVSREKKERFSLILESASTNQTSMYLCASSLGQGMGTIYFGEGSWLTVV.

The CDR3 nucleotides are TGTGCCAGCAGCCGGCCGGGGGTTTTCCAAGAGACCCAGTACTTC. It specifies CASSRPGVFQETQYF. The chain employs TRBV7-9 and TRBJ2-5, with D possibly matching TRBD2 (6 bases). Germline V gene lookup returns CDR1 SEHNR and CDR2 FQNEAQ (reference sequence). Deletions cut 5 bases from V and 1 base from J, with 14 bases between. This CDR3 contains 15 residues.

V and J are TRBV9 and TRBJ2-7, with TRBD2 as a possible D gene (6 bases). The CDR3 totals 15 residues. Germline-derived CDR1 and CDR2 are SGDLS and YYNGEE. Trimming pared 0 bases from V and 0 bases from J, leaving 10 bases between. The CDR3 region is CASSVGVAASYEQYF. The DNA for the CDR3 is TGTGCCAGCAGCGTAGGTGTAGCGGCCTCCTACGAGCAGTACTTC.

This clone was observed once. The J gene is TRBJ1-6, the V gene TRBV11-2, with D tentatively TRBD1 (5 bases). With 1 base removed from V and 4 bases from J, the gap between germline ends came to 14 bases. This CDR3 is 17 amino acids long. The V gene's germline CDR1 is SGHAT and CDR2 FQNNGV. The CDR3 is CASSLGRGGLYNSPLHF. The DNA for the CDR3 is TGTGCCAGCAGCTTAGGACGGGGGGGATTATATAATTCACCCCTCCACTTT.

This clone was picked up one time. The gene calls are TRBV6-5 and TRBJ1-2; TRBD1 is a possible D gene (5 bases). The CDR3 runs to 13 residues. Germline V CDR1 and CDR2: MNHEY, SVGAGI. Trimming cost V 2 bases and J 8 bases, with 12 bases left between them. CDR3 in DNA: TGTGCCAGCAGTTACGGAGGGGCGGAAGGCTACACCTTC. As protein: CASSYGGAEGYTF.

The rearrangement joins TRBV3-1 (or the pseudogene TRBV3-2) to TRBJ2-2, with 7 bases fitting TRBD1. Unmatched junction bases numbered 19, after V lost 1 base and J lost 5 bases. The CDR3 extends over 20 amino acids. Germline CDR1 and CDR2: LGHDT and YNNKEL (reference sequence). The CDR3 protein is CASSQVVIGQEGNGTGELFF. The CDR3 bases are TGTGCCAGCAGCCAAGTAGTTATAGGACAGGAAGGTAATGGGACCGGGGAGCTGTTTTTT.

The J gene is TRBJ1-5, the V gene TRBV6-5; D unresolved. This CDR3 spans 13 amino acids. CDR1 and CDR2 from the germline V gene are MNHEY and SVGAGI. Trimming left V 4 bases short and J 2 bases short, with 6 bases between. CDR3 protein: CASSLGRNQPQHF. The CDR3 DNA sequence: TGTGCCAGCAGTTTAGGTCGCAATCAGCCCCAGCATTTT.

The gene calls are TRBV6-5 and TRBJ2-7, with 8 bases that match TRBD1. The CDR3 has 15 amino acids. Germline lookup yields CDR1 MNHEY and CDR2 SVGAGI. J lost 2 bases, V lost 6 bases, and 9 bases had no gene match. CDR3 coding DNA: TGTGCCAGCAGGGGGGGAGGACAGGGCACCTACGAGCAGTACTTC. This codes for CASRGGGQGTYEQYF.

The chain uses TRBV9 and TRBJ2-3; weak D call: TRBD1 (5 bases). With 3 bases removed from V and 0 bases from J, the gap between germline ends came to 17 bases. Germline CDR1 and CDR2: SGDLS and YYNGEE. CDR3 length equals 17 residues. CDR3 region: CASSALGGADSTDTQYF. The CDR3 DNA is TGTGCCAGCAGCGCCTTAGGTGGGGCGGATAGCACAGATACGCAGTATTTT.

In its sample, this clone was seen once. The chain couples TRBV5-6 to TRBJ1-2; possible D gene TRBD1, 5 bases. The CDR3 length is 13 residues. Germline-derived CDR1 and CDR2 are SGHDT and YYEEEE. Trimming shortened V by 4 bases and J by 8 bases, and 15 bases separated the two germline ends. For the CDR3, the DNA is TGTGCCAGCAGCCCCGGGGGATTGGGGGGCTACACCTTC. Translated: CASSPGGLGGYTF.

The chain is built from TRBV7-2 and TRBJ1-4, with D perhaps matching TRBD1 (6 bases). The CDR3 has 13 amino acids. CDR1 and CDR2 from the germline V gene are SGHTA and FQGNSA. V lost 4 bases to trimming and J lost 7 bases, with 10 bases between them. CDR3 sequence (DNA): TGTGCCAGCAGCTCCAGGGGAGGTGAAAAACTGTTTTTT. Amino acid sequence: CASSSRGGEKLFF.

The sample holds a few counts of this clone. This sequence joins TRBV5-6 and TRBJ2-3; 9 positions agree with TRBD1. Trimming at V came to 1 base and at J to 8 bases, leaving 8 bases not matched to a gene. The CDR3 runs 15 residues. Germline CDR1 and CDR2: SGHDT and YYEEEE. DNA for the CDR3: TGTGCCAGCAGCTTGATGGGACAGGGACGACTTACGCAGTATTTT. This codes for CASSLMGQGRLTQYF.

This chain connects TRBV12-3 or TRBV12-4 to TRBJ1-2; possible D gene TRBD1, 6 bases. Trimming took off 6 bases at V and 4 bases at J, with 12 bases between the two ends. The CDR3 runs to 13 residues. In nucleotides, the CDR3 is TGTGCCAGCAGAACCGACAGGATCTATGGCTACACCTTC. Its protein product is CASRTDRIYGYTF.

The chain links TRBV6-4 to TRBJ1-2; D remains unclear. Germline values: CDR1 MRHNA, CDR2 SNTAGT. The V and J ends lost 2 bases and 8 bases respectively, with 9 bases between them. The CDR3 has 12 amino acids. CDR3: CASSDPQSGYTF. In DNA form, the CDR3 reads TGTGCCAGCAGTGACCCACAGAGCGGCTACACCTTC.

The chain is built from TRBV11-2 and TRBJ1-4; 9 bases match TRBD1. Germline loops: CDR1 SGHAT, CDR2 FQNNGV. The CDR3 loop spans 15 amino acids. J gave up 7 bases and V 2 bases, and 5 bases lay outside the gene matches. CDR3 protein: CASSLLQGAGEKLFF. CDR3 DNA: TGTGCCAGCAGCTTACTACAGGGGGCTGGTGAAAAACTGTTTTTT.

This clone appeared once. The rearrangement links TRBV5-1 to TRBJ2-1, with D possibly matching TRBD2 (5 bases). Germline assignment: CDR1 SGHRS and CDR2 YFSETQ. The CDR3 covers 15 residues. Deletions cut 1 base from V and 3 bases from J, with 11 bases between. CDR3 amino acids: CASSLSQAGYNEQFF. The CDR3 DNA follows: TGCGCCAGCAGCTTGTCTCAGGCGGGCTACAATGAGCAGTTCTTC.

V usage is TRBV10-3 and J usage is TRBJ2-1, with D tentatively TRBD1 (6 bases). CDR3 length equals 15 residues. Per the germline V gene, CDR1 is ENHRY and CDR2 is SYGVKD. Trimming removed 4 bases from V and 9 bases from J, with 19 bases in between. CDR3: CAISARTEATGEQFF. CDR3 DNA sequence: TGTGCCATCAGTGCAAGGACAGAGGCTACGGGTGAGCAGTTCTTC.

The V and J genes are TRBV21-1 and TRBJ2-7. TRBV21-1 is recorded as a pseudogene. The CDR3 totals 16 residues. CDR3 coding DNA: TGTGCCAGCAGCAAAGGAGGGCAGGGCGAGGCCTACGAGCAGTACTTC. Translated, it gives CASSKGGQGEAYEQYF.

The CDR3, as DNA: TGCGCCAGCAGGCAGAGCATCGCGAACACCGGGGAGCTGTTTTTT. As protein: CASRQSIANTGELFF. The rearrangement links TRBV5-1 to TRBJ2-2, with D unresolved. V was cut by 5 bases and J by 0 bases, with 11 bases left in between. The CDR3 consists of 15 residues. Per the germline V gene, CDR1 is SGHRS and CDR2 is YFSETQ.